The rows below give T cell receptor beta chains drawn from one sample of a study of blood T cells in healthy people across ages. TCRdb recomputed calls from the 5' RACE reads with MiXCR, one row per CDR3 protein. The sample holds about 1 million distinct CDR3 sequences, roughly 45% seen once. What was sequenced was blood. These receptors were taken from a woman aged 55 to 70 in good health. Both conserved end residues are part of each CDR3. D genes are given only for firm matches. Not every row has a clone size; where given, it reads once, few, many or a size class.

D,size,J,V,CDR3,DNA
TRBD1,NA,TRBJ2-7,TRBV6-6,CASSPLGQGPNEQYF,TGTGCCAGCAGTCCCCTGGGACAGGGCCCCAACGAGCAGTACTTC
NA,NA,TRBJ2-5,TRBV5-6,CASSFFYSQETQYF,TGTGCCAGCAGCTTTTTCTACTCTCAAGAGACCCAGTACTTC
NA,few,TRBJ2-5,TRBV6-1,CASSAAGAETQYF,TGTGCCAGCAGTGCCGCAGGGGCCGAGACCCAGTACTTC
TRBD2,few,TRBJ2-3,TRBV20-1,CSARVSRTSGRESTDTQYF,TGCAGTGCTAGAGTTTCCAGGACTAGCGGGAGGGAATCCACAGATACGCAGTATTTT
TRBD1,NA,TRBJ2-4,TRBV24-1,CATRATTGGLAKNIQYF,TGTGCCACCAGAGCCACCACAGGGGGATTGGCCAAAAACATTCAGTACTTC
TRBD2,many,TRBJ2-7,TRBV3-1,CASSQGLASEQYF,TGTGCCAGCAGCCAGGGACTAGCGAGCGAGCAGTACTTC
NA,NA,TRBJ2-5,TRBV24-1,CTTSDSPSQETQYF,TGTACCACCAGCGATTCCCCCAGTCAAGAGACCCAGTACTTC
NA,NA,TRBJ2-3,TRBV7-2,CASSRDTGGSDTQYF,TGTGCCAGCAGCAGGGACACGGGGGGTTCAGATACGCAGTATTTT
NA,few,TRBJ2-3,TRBV10-1,CASSVGSGEDTQYF,TGCGCCAGCAGTGTAGGAAGCGGTGAAGATACGCAGTATTTT
NA,few,TRBJ1-2,TRBV3-1,CASARPGSYGYTF,TGTGCCAGCGCGAGGCCGGGGAGCTATGGCTACACCTTC